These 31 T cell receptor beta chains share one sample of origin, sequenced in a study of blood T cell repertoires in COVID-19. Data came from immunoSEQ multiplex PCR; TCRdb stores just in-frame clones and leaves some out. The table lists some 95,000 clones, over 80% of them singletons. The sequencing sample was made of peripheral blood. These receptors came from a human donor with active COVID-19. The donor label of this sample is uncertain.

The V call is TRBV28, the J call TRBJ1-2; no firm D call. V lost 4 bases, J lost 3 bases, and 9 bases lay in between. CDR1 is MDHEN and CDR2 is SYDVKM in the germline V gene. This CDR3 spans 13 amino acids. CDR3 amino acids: CASSSEDYYGYTF. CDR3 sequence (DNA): TGTGCCAGCAGTTCGGAGGATTACTATGGCTACACCTTC.

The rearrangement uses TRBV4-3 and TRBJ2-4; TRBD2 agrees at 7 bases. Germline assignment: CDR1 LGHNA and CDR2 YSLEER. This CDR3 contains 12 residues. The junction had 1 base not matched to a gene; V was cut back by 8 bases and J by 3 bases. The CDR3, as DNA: TGCGCCAGCCGGGGGGACAAAAACATTCAGTACTTC. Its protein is CASRGDKNIQYF.

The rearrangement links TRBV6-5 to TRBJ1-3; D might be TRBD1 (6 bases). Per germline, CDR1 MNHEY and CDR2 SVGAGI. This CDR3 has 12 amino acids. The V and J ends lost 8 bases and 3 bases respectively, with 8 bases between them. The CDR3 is CASGRGGNTIYF. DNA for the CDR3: TGTGCCAGCGGCAGGGGTGGAAACACCATATATTTT.

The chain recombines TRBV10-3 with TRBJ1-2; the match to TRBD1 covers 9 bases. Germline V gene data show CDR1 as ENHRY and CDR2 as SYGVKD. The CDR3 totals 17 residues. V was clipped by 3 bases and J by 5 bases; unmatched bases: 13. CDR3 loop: CAISDYIRGGQGYGYTF. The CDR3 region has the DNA TGTGCCATCAGTGATTATATCCGGGGGGGACAGGGTTATGGCTACACCTTC.

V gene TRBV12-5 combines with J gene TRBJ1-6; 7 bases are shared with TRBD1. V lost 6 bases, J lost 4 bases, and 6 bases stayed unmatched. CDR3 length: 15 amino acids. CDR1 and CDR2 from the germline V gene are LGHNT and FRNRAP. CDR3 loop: CASGSQGTYNSPLHF. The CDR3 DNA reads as TGTGCTAGTGGCTCACAGGGGACGTATAATTCACCCCTCCACTTT.

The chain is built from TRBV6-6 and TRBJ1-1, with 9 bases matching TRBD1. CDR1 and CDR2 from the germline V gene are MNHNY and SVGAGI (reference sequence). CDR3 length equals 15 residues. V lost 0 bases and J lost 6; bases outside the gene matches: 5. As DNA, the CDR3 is TGTGCCAGCAGTTACTCTGGGACAGGGTTCCCTGAAGCTTTCTTT. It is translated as CASSYSGTGFPEAFF.

The CDR3 coding sequence is TGTGCCAGCAGTTATGGGGAGACCTACAATGAGCAGTTCTTC. This encodes CASSYGETYNEQFF. The rearrangement links TRBV27 to TRBJ2-1; D might be TRBD2 (5 bases). Trimming took 4 bases from V and 2 from J, leaving 9 bases between them. CDR3 length: 14 residues. Germline V gene sequence: CDR1 MNHEY, CDR2 SMNVEV (reference sequence).

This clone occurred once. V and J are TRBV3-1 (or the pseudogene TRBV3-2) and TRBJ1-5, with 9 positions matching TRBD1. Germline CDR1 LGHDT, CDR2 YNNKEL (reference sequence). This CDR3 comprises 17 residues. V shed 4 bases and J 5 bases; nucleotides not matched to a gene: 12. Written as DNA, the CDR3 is TGTGCCAGCAGCCCCCATAAACAGGGGGCAGGAGATCAGCCCCAGCATTTT. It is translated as CASSPHKQGAGDQPQHF.

The CDR3 nucleotides read TGTGCCAGCAGCCTCCGACGGCTAGCGGGGGGGGCAAGGGAGACCCAGTACTTC. This translates into CASSLRRLAGGARETQYF. The gene calls are TRBV3-1 (or the pseudogene TRBV3-2) and TRBJ2-5, with TRBD2 matching 12 bases. Unmatched junction bases numbered 14, after V lost 4 bases and J lost 5 bases. The CDR3 has 18 residues. The V gene's germline CDR1 is LGHDT and CDR2 YNNKEL (reference sequence).

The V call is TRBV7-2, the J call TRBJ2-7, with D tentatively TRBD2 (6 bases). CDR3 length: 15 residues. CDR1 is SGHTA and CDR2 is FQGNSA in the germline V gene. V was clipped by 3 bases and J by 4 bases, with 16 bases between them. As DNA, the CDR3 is TGTGCCAGCAGCTTGTGGAGTAGGGGAGGTTACGAGCAGTACTTC. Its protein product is CASSLWSRGGYEQYF.

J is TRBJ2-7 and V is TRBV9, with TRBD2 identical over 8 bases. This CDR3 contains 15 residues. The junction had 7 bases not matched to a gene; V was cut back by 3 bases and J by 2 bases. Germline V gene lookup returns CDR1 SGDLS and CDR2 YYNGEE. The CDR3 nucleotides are TGTGCCAGCAGCGACCAAGCGGGGGAGACCTACGAGCAGTACTTC. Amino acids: CASSDQAGETYEQYF. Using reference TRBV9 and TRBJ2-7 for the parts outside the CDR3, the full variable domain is DSGVTQTPKHLITATGQRVTLRCSPRSGDLSVYWYQQSLDQGLQFLIQYYNGEERAKGNILERFSAQQFPDLHSELNLSSLELGDSALYFCASSDQAGETYEQYFGPGTRLTVT.

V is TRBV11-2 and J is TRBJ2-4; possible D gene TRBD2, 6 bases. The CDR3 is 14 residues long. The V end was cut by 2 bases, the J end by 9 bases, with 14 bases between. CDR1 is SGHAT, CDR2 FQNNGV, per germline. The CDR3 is CASSLQRGGVIQYF. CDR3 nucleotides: TGTGCCAGCAGCTTACAGCGTGGCGGGGTCATTCAGTACTTC.

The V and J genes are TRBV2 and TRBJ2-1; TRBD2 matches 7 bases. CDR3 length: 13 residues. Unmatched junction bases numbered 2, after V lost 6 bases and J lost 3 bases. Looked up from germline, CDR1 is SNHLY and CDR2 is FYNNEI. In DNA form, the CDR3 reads TGTGCCAGCAGGGGCGGGGGCTACAATGAGCAGTTCTTC. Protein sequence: CASRGGGYNEQFF.

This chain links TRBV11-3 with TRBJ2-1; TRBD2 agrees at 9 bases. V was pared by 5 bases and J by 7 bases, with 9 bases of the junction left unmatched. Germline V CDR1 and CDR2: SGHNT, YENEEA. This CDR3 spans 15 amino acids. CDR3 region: CASSHGGGGANEQFF. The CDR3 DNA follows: TGTGCCAGCAGCCACGGCGGCGGGGGGGCTAATGAGCAGTTCTTC.

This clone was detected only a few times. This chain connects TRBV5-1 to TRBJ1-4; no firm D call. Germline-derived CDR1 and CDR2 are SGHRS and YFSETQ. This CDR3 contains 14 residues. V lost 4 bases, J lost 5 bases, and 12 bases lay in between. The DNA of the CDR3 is TGCGCCAGCAGCCGTAGCGACGGAAATGAAAAACTGTTTTTT. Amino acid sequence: CASSRSDGNEKLFF.

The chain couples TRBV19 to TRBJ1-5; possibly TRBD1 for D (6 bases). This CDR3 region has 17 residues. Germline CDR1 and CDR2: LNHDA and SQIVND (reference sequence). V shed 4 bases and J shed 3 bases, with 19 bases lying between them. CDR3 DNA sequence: TGTGCCAGTAGTACCACGTATCAGGGGATATTCAATCAGCCCCAGCATTTT. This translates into CASSTTYQGIFNQPQHF. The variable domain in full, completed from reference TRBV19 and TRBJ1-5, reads DGGITQSPKYLFRKEGQNVTLSCEQNLNHDAMYWYRQDPGQGLRLIYYSQIVNDFQKGDIAEGYSVSREKKESFPLTVTSAQKNPTAFYLCASSTTYQGIFNQPQHFGDGTRLSIL.

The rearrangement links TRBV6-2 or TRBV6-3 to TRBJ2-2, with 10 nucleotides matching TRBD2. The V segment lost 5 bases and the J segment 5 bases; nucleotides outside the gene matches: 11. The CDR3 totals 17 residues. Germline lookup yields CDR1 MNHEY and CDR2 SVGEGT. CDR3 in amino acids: CASSPSPSGGGTGELFF. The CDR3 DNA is TGTGCCAGCAGTCCGAGTCCTAGCGGGGGTGGGACCGGGGAGCTGTTTTTT.

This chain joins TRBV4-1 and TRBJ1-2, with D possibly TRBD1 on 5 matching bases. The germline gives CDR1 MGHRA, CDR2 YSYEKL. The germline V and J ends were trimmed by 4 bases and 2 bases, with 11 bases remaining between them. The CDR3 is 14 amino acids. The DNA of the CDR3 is TGCGCCAGCAGCCCACCCCCAGGGAACTATGGCTACACCTTC. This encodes CASSPPPGNYGYTF.

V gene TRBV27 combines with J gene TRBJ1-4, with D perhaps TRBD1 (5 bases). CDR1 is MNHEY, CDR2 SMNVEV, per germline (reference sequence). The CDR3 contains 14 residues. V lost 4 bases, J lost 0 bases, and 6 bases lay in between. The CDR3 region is CASSWGPTNEKLFF. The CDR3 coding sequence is TGTGCCAGCAGTTGGGGCCCAACTAATGAAAAACTGTTTTTT.

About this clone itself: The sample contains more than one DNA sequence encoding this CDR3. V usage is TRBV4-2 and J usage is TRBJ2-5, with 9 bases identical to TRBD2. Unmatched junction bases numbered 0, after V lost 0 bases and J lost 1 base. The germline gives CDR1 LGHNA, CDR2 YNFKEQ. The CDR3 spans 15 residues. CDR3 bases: TGTGCCAGCAGCCAAGAGCGGGGGGGCCAAGAGACCCAGTACTTC. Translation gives CASSQERGGQETQYF.

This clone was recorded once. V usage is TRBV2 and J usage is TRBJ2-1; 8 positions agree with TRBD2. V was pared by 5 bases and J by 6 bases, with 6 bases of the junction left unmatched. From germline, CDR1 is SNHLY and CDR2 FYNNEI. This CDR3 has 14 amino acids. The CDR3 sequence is CASSRASGLNEQFF. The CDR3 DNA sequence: TGTGCCAGCAGTAGGGCTAGCGGGCTCAATGAGCAGTTCTTC.

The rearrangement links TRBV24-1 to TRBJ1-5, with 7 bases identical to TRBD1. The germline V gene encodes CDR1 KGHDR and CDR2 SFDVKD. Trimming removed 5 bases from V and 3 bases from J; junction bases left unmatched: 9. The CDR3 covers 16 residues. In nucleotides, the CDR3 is TGTGCCACCAGTGGTCGGGACAGCGCCCTCAATCAGCCCCAGCATTTT. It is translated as CATSGRDSALNQPQHF.

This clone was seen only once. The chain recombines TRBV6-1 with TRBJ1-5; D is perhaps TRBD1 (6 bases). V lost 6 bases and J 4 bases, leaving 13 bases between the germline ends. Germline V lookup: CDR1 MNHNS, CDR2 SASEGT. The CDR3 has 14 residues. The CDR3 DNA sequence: TGTGCCAGCAGGCCGGACAGAGAAAATCAGCCCCAGCATTTT. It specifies CASRPDRENQPQHF.

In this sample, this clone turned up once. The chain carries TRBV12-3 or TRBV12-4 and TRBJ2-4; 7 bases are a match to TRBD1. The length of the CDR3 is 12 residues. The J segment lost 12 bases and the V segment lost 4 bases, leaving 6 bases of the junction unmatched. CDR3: CASSWTGFGQYF. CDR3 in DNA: TGTGCCAGCAGTTGGACAGGCTTCGGTCAGTACTTC.

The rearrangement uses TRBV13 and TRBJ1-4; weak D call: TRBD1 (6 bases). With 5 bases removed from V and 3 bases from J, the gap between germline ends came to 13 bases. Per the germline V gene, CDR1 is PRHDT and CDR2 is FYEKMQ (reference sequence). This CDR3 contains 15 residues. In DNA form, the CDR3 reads TGTGCCAGCAGCGTGAATGGGGGCCCTAATGAAAAACTGTTTTTT. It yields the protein CASSVNGGPNEKLFF.

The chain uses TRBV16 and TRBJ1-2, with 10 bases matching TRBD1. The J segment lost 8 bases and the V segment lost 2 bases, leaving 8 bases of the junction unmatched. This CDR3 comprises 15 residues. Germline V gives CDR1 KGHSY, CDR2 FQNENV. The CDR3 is CASSQESDRGLGYTF. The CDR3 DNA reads TGTGCCAGCAGCCAAGAATCCGACAGGGGGCTCGGCTACACCTTC.

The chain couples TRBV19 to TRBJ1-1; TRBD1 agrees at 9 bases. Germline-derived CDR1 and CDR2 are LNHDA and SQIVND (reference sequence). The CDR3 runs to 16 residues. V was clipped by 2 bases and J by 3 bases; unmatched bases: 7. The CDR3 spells CASSIKGTGFYTEAFF. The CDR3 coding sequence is TGTGCCAGTAGTATAAAAGGGACAGGGTTTTACACTGAAGCTTTCTTT.

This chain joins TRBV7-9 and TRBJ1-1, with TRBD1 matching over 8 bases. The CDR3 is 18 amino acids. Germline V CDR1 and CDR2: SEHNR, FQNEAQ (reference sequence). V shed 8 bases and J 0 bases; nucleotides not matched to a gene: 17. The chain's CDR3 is CASHGGRTGLLMNTEAFF. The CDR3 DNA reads TGTGCCAGCCACGGGGGGAGGACAGGGCTACTCATGAACACTGAAGCTTTCTTT.

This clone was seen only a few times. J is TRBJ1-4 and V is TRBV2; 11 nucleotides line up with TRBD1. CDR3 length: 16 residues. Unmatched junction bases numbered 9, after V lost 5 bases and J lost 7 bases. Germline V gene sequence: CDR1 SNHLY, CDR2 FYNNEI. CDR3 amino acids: CASSSRTGGIGEKLFF. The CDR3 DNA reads TGTGCCAGCAGTTCCCGGACAGGGGGCATCGGTGAAAAACTGTTTTTT.

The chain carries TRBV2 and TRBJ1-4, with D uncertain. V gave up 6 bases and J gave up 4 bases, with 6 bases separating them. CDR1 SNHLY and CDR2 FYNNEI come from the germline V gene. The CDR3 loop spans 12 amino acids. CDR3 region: CASRRVNEKLFF. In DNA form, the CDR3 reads TGTGCCAGCAGGAGAGTTAATGAAAAACTGTTTTTT.

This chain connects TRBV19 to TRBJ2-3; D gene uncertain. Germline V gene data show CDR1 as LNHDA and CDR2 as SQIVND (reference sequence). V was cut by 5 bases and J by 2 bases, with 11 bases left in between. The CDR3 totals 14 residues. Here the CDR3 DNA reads TGTGCCAGTAGTCCCCGGGTCAACACAGATACGCAGTATTTT. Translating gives CASSPRVNTDTQYF.